These T cell receptor beta chains were read from a single sample in a study of cytotoxic CD8 clonotypes in ibrutinib-treated CLL. Measured with immunoSEQ multiplex PCR; TCRdb has only the in-frame clones, and not every one. The table shows about 330,000 clones, with 67% occurring only once. The sample consisted of PBMCs, taken after 36 months of ibrutinib treatment. These receptor sequences come from a human donor with chronic lymphocytic leukemia. CDR3s include the opening cysteine and the closing phenylalanine or tryptophan. A D gene is named only where the DNA matches it firmly.

len	d_gene	v_gene	j_gene	CDR3aa	CDR3nt
14	NA	TRBV12-5	TRBJ2-1	CASGPRSSYNEQFF	TGTGCTAGTGGACCGAGGAGCAGCTACAATGAGCAGTTCTTC
15	NA	TRBV14	TRBJ2-5	CASSPRTKMWETQYF	TGTGCCAGCAGCCCTAGAACAAAAATGTGGGAGACCCAGTACTTC
11	NA	TRBV20-1	TRBJ1-2	CSARDGNGYTF	TGCAGTGCTAGAGATGGGAATGGCTACACCTTC
16	NA	TRBV5-1	TRBJ1-2	CASSQPGPSGNYGYTF	TGCGCCAGCAGCCAACCGGGCCCCTCGGGGAACTATGGCTACACCTTC
16	NA	TRBV27	TRBJ2-5	CASSLSIGGMGETQYF	TGTGCCAGCAGTTTAAGTATCGGCGGGATGGGGGAGACCCAGTACTTC
14	TRBD1	TRBV28	TRBJ1-4	CASNEQGAEEKLFF	TGTGCCAGCAATGAACAGGGGGCAGAAGAAAAACTGTTTTTT
18	NA	TRBV7-8	TRBJ1-2	CASSPPRDGRQKDYGYTF	TGTGCCAGCAGCCCACCCCGGGACGGTAGACAGAAAGACTATGGCTACACCTTC
15	TRBD2	TRBV5-1	TRBJ2-3	CASSWGGRGTDTQYF	TGCGCCAGCAGCTGGGGGGGTCGTGGCACAGATACGCAGTATTTT
15	NA	TRBV18	TRBJ2-7	CASSPRPGTVYEQYF	TGTGCCAGCTCACCTCGGCCAGGGACGGTCTACGAGCAGTACTTC
13	NA	TRBV2	TRBJ2-3	CASSEAGRDTQYF	TGTGCCAGCAGTGAAGCGGGCCGGGATACGCAGTATTTT
14	TRBD1	TRBV7-9	TRBJ2-7	CASSGTGGGYEQYF	TGTGCCAGCAGCGGGACAGGGGGTGGCTACGAGCAGTACTTC
17	TRBD1	TRBV28	TRBJ2-2	CASSPGLGQGRTGELFF	TGTGCCAGCAGCCCGGGGCTAGGACAGGGGCGCACCGGGGAGCTGTTTTTT
13	NA	TRBV11-1	TRBJ2-7	CASSFETAFEQYF	TGTGCCAGCAGCTTTGAGACAGCCTTCGAGCAGTACTTC
15	TRBD1	TRBV15	TRBJ2-6	CATSRRGPGANVLTF	TGTGCCACCAGCAGAAGGGGGCCTGGGGCCAACGTCCTGACTTTC
16	NA	TRBV9	TRBJ2-3	CASSPRVGGTTDTQYF	TGTGCCAGCAGCCCCCGGGTCGGGGGAACCACAGATACGCAGTATTTT
12	NA	TRBV25-1	TRBJ2-1	CASSDPGLEQFF	TGTGCCAGCAGTGACCCGGGACTTGAGCAGTTCTTC
16	NA	TRBV4-1	TRBJ2-1	CASSQVFPSEGNEQFF	TGCGCCAGCAGCCAAGTTTTCCCTAGCGAGGGGAATGAGCAGTTCTTC